The 32 T cell receptor beta chains in this list originate from one sample, sequenced in a study of T cell changes during pregnancy in multiple sclerosis. Sequencing was performed with immunoSEQ multiplex PCR; in TCRdb, only in-frame clones are kept and a portion is missing. The data show some 110,000 clones, with around nine tenths seen just once and more than 1.5% held by the top ten. This specimen was peripheral blood, taken in the third trimester of pregnancy. These receptors originate from a female donor with multiple sclerosis, enrolled in a pregnancy study.

The chain uses TRBV6-5 and TRBJ2-7; TRBD2 agrees at 7 bases. The CDR3 extends over 12 amino acids. Trimming took 11 bases from V and 5 from J; bases not matched to a gene: 9. Germline V CDR1 and CDR2: MNHEY, SVGAGI. The CDR3 spells CAGLAGRDEQYF. The CDR3 nucleotides read TGTGCCGGGTTGGCTGGGAGGGACGAGCAGTACTTC.

V usage is TRBV30 and J usage is TRBJ2-3; 10 bases fit TRBD2. The ends lost 7 bases at V and 8 bases at J; junction bases unmatched: 9. Germline loops: CDR1 GTSNPN, CDR2 SVGIG (reference sequence). This CDR3 is 13 amino acids long. This chain's CDR3 is CASESGGAVTQYF. In nucleotides, the CDR3 is TGTGCCTCTGAAAGCGGGGGGGCGGTTACGCAGTATTTT.

The chain links TRBV7-3 to TRBJ2-3; D is ambiguous. Trimming pared 5 bases from V and 0 bases from J, leaving 12 bases between. The CDR3 has 15 amino acids. Germline V CDR1 and CDR2: SGHTA, FQGTGA. As DNA, the CDR3 is TGTGCCAGCAGCCCCTTCCAGACTAGCACAGATACGCAGTATTTT. It encodes CASSPFQTSTDTQYF.

J is TRBJ1-2 and V is TRBV30, with D possibly matching TRBD1 (6 bases). V gave up 1 base and J gave up 5 bases, with 11 bases separating them. The CDR3 is 13 amino acids. The V gene's germline CDR1 is GTSNPN and CDR2 SVGIG (reference sequence). As DNA, the CDR3 is TGTGCCTGGAGTGCCAGACAGGATTATGGCTACACCTTC. Protein product: CAWSARQDYGYTF.

This chain links TRBV2 with TRBJ1-1; D gene ambiguous. CDR1 is SNHLY, CDR2 FYNNEI, per germline. Trimming removed 6 bases at V and 0 bases at J, with 14 bases between. The CDR3 is 15 amino acids. In nucleotides, the CDR3 is TGTGCCAGCAGCAAAAGAGGCAGCATGAACACTGAAGCTTTCTTT. It specifies CASSKRGSMNTEAFF.

The chain links TRBV4-1 to TRBJ1-5; D is perhaps TRBD1 (6 bases). CDR1 is MGHRA, CDR2 YSYEKL, per germline. Trimming left V 4 bases short and J 3 bases short, with 16 bases between. CDR3 size: 16 residues. CDR3: CASSLTLQGLNQPQHF. CDR3 coding DNA: TGCGCCAGCAGCCTAACCTTACAGGGCCTCAATCAGCCCCAGCATTTT.

The J gene is TRBJ2-3, the V gene TRBV4-1; 12 nucleotides align to TRBD2. V trimming: 7 bases; J trimming: 3 bases; junction bases outside the gene matches: 17. CDR1 is MGHRA and CDR2 is YSYEKL in the germline V gene. The CDR3 is 19 amino acids. The CDR3 region has the DNA TGCGCCAGCAACCACTCCGGGACTAGCGGGTTACTAGGGACAGATACGCAGTATTTT. Translation: CASNHSGTSGLLGTDTQYF.

The chain has TRBV7-9 and TRBJ1-2, with 8 nucleotides matching TRBD1. There are 14 residues in the CDR3. J lost 4 bases, V lost 2 bases, and 3 bases had no gene match. Germline CDR1 is SEHNR and CDR2 is FQNEAQ (reference sequence). CDR3 DNA: TGTGCCAGCAGCTTAAGTACAGGGGGCTATGGCTACACCTTC. Protein: CASSLSTGGYGYTF.

The chain carries TRBV11-2 and TRBJ1-4, with 9 bases fitting TRBD1. Trimming took 3 bases from V and 6 from J; bases not matched to a gene: 5. Looked up from germline, CDR1 is SGHAT and CDR2 is FQNNGV. The CDR3 extends over 15 amino acids. The CDR3 here is CASSFRGQGDEKLFF. The CDR3 region has the DNA TGTGCCAGCAGCTTCCGGGGACAGGGAGATGAAAAACTGTTTTTT.

The J gene is TRBJ2-2, the V gene TRBV6-1, with TRBD1 matching 7 bases. CDR1 and CDR2 (germline): MNHNS, SASEGT. Trimming took 6 bases from V and 4 from J; bases not matched to a gene: 8. The CDR3 totals 15 residues. The DNA of the CDR3 is TGTGCCAGCAGGGGTGGACAGGCCGTCACCGGGGAGCTGTTTTTT. This codes for CASRGGQAVTGELFF.

V gene TRBV21-1 combines with J gene TRBJ2-3; the D call of TRBD2 is as the table states it, not checked on the DNA. TRBV21-1 corresponds to a pseudogene. The CDR3 is 15 amino acids. The CDR3 is CASSPRTSGTDTQYF. CDR3 sequence (DNA): TGTGCCAGCAGCCCCCGGACTAGCGGCACAGATACGCAGTATTTT.

The V call is TRBV5-1, the J call TRBJ2-3; a weak D match, TRBD2 (6 bases). The V and J ends lost 4 bases and 0 bases respectively, with 12 bases between them. Germline V lookup: CDR1 SGHRS, CDR2 YFSETQ. This CDR3 spans 15 amino acids. This CDR3 is CASSERASSTDTQYF. The CDR3 DNA reads as TGCGCCAGCAGCGAGCGGGCATCTAGCACAGATACGCAGTATTTT.

The chain employs TRBV6-1 and TRBJ2-7, with 14 positions matching TRBD2. The ends lost 7 bases at V and 2 bases at J; junction bases unmatched: 4. The CDR3 spans 15 residues. Germline-derived CDR1 and CDR2 are MNHNS and SASEGT. CDR3 bases: TGTGCCAGCATTCCGACTAGCGGGAGGGCCTACGAGCAGTACTTC. Encoded protein: CASIPTSGRAYEQYF.

The V gene is TRBV5-4, the J gene TRBJ2-3; 12 bases fit TRBD2. In germline, CDR1 is SGHNT, CDR2 YYREEE (reference sequence). Trimming removed 0 bases from V and 5 bases from J; junction bases left unmatched: 4. CDR3 size: 16 residues. CDR3 protein: CASSLGLAGGQDTQYF. CDR3 DNA sequence: TGTGCCAGCAGCTTGGGTCTAGCGGGGGGGCAAGATACGCAGTATTTT.

This chain links TRBV5-5 with TRBJ1-5, with D unclear. This CDR3 region has 14 residues. The V end was cut by 0 bases, the J end by 6 bases, with 10 bases between. Germline values: CDR1 SGHKS, CDR2 YYEKEE (reference sequence). The CDR3 sequence is CASSLGGRGQPQHF. CDR3 sequence (DNA): TGTGCCAGCAGCTTGGGAGGGCGCGGTCAGCCCCAGCATTTT.

The gene calls are TRBV19 and TRBJ1-1, with a possible D match to TRBD1 (6 bases). V was clipped by 4 bases and J by 5 bases, with 14 bases between them. The germline CDR1 and CDR2 sequences are LNHDA and SQIVND (reference sequence). This CDR3 region has 14 residues. In nucleotides, the CDR3 is TGTGCCAGTAGTACGGGACAAGCCCGGACTGAAGCTTTCTTT. The encoded protein is CASSTGQARTEAFF.

This chain links TRBV18 with TRBJ1-5, with 7 bases matching TRBD1. This CDR3 contains 15 residues. Trimming took 2 bases from V and 6 from J; bases not matched to a gene: 7. Germline CDR1 and CDR2: KGHSH and LQKENI. CDR3 region: CASSPTGVPSQPQHF. The CDR3 nucleotides are TGTGCCAGCTCACCAACAGGGGTTCCCAGTCAGCCCCAGCATTTT. Full variable domain (remainder filled in from reference TRBV18 and TRBJ1-5): NAGVMQNPRHLVRRRGQEARLRCSPMKGHSHVYWYRQLPEEGLKFMVYLQKENIIDESGMPKERFSAEFPKEGPSILRIQQVVRGDSAAYFCASSPTGVPSQPQHFGDGTRLSIL.

The chain combines TRBV6-6 with TRBJ2-5, with a possible D match to TRBD1 (5 bases). This CDR3 contains 14 residues. Trimming cost V 2 bases and J 5 bases, with 12 bases left between them. Germline V gene data show CDR1 as MNHNY and CDR2 as SVGAGI (reference sequence). The CDR3 here is CASSYRGAKETQYF. The CDR3 bases are TGTGCCAGCAGTTACAGGGGCGCAAAGGAGACCCAGTACTTC.

The chain links TRBV5-5 to TRBJ1-2; maybe TRBD1 (5 bases). The germline V and J ends were trimmed by 4 bases and 5 bases, with 18 bases remaining between them. Germline V gene sequence: CDR1 SGHKS, CDR2 YYEKEE (reference sequence). The CDR3 runs to 15 residues. The CDR3 loop is CASSPEGSRGYGYTF. CDR3 DNA sequence: TGTGCCAGCAGCCCGGAGGGGAGCAGAGGGTATGGCTACACCTTC.

This chain links TRBV7-9 with TRBJ1-1; D is possibly TRBD1 (5 bases). The CDR3 is 11 amino acids. Germline CDR1 reads SEHNR; CDR2 reads FQNEAQ (reference sequence). CDR3 sequence reads: CTVRGVSEAFF. The CDR3 region has the DNA TGTACCGTTCGGGGGGTCTCTGAAGCTTTCTTT.

This chain connects TRBV7-3 to TRBJ2-2; D is perhaps TRBD1 (6 bases). CDR3 size: 15 residues. The germline V gene has CDR1 SGHTA and CDR2 FQGTGA. Deletions cut 5 bases from V and 4 bases from J, with 14 bases between. The CDR3 here is CASSRGGTSTGELFF. The CDR3 DNA is TGTGCCAGCAGCCGTGGGGGCACGAGCACCGGGGAGCTGTTTTTT. The variable domain in full, with the rest retrieved from reference TRBV7-3 and TRBJ2-2, is GAGVSQTPSNKVTEKGKYVELRCDPISGHTALYWYRQSLGQGPEFLIYFQGTGAADDSGLPNDRFFAVRPEGSVSTLKIQRTERGDSAVYLCASSRGGTSTGELFFGEGSRLTVL.

This chain connects TRBV10-3 to TRBJ2-2, with D perhaps matching TRBD1 (5 bases). V was clipped by 5 bases and J by 1 base, with 8 bases between them. Germline V lookup: CDR1 ENHRY, CDR2 SYGVKD. This CDR3 comprises 14 residues. The CDR3 bases are TGTGCCATCAGTCAGGACAAGAACACCGGGGAGCTGTTTTTT. It is translated as CAISQDKNTGELFF.

The chain couples TRBV6-1 to TRBJ1-1; D remains ambiguous. The V gene lost 0 bases and the J gene lost 6 bases, with 8 bases spanning the gap. The CDR3 sequence is 13 residues long. Germline V CDR1 and CDR2: MNHNS, SASEGT. The CDR3 nucleotides are TGTGCCAGCAGTGAAGCGCGTGGAGCTGAAGCTTTCTTT. This sequence encodes CASSEARGAEAFF.

The chain uses TRBV28 and TRBJ2-1, with TRBD2 matching over 12 bases. This CDR3 region has 18 residues. Germline V lookup: CDR1 MDHEN, CDR2 SYDVKM. After removal of 3 bases from V and 8 bases from J, the junction contained 14 bases not matched to a gene. Here the CDR3 reads CASSFWGTSGRLADEQFF. CDR3 bases: TGTGCCAGCAGTTTTTGGGGCACTAGCGGGAGGCTGGCTGATGAGCAGTTCTTC.

V is TRBV11-3 and J is TRBJ2-5; 10 nucleotides agree with TRBD1. The CDR3 spans 16 residues. J lost 2 bases, V lost 4 bases, and 7 bases had no gene match. Germline CDR1 reads SGHNT; CDR2 reads YENEEA. The CDR3 loop reads CASSSGRTGGQETQYF. CDR3 DNA: TGTGCCAGCAGCTCGGGGAGGACAGGGGGACAAGAGACCCAGTACTTC.

This sequence joins TRBV25-1 and TRBJ1-1; 11 bases map to TRBD1. Trimming at V came to 7 bases and at J to 3 bases, leaving 7 bases not matched to a gene. CDR1 is MGHDK and CDR2 is SYGVNS in the germline V gene. The CDR3 contains 15 residues. The CDR3 protein is CASIGWDRGYTEAFF. The DNA of the CDR3 is TGTGCCAGCATAGGATGGGACAGGGGGTACACTGAAGCTTTCTTT.

V gene TRBV2 combines with J gene TRBJ1-5, with D maybe TRBD1 (6 bases). The CDR3 is 13 residues long. Germline CDR1 SNHLY, CDR2 FYNNEI. V lost 5 bases and J lost 6, with 11 bases in between. As DNA, the CDR3 is TGTGCCAGCAGTACAGGGTATGGTCAGCCCCAGCATTTT. This sequence encodes CASSTGYGQPQHF.

The chain combines TRBV29-1 with TRBJ1-1; D not certain. CDR3 length equals 15 residues. Looked up from germline, CDR1 is SQVTM and CDR2 is ANQGSEA. Trimming shortened V by 5 bases and J by 0 bases, and 16 bases separated the two germline ends. The CDR3 nucleotides read TGCAGCGTTCCCGACGGAGCCGTGATGAACACTGAAGCTTTCTTT. Its protein product is CSVPDGAVMNTEAFF.

This clone occurred once. The genes are TRBV6-5 and TRBJ2-1; D possibly corresponds to TRBD2 (5 bases). CDR1 is MNHEY, CDR2 SVGAGI, per germline. Between the trimmed V and J ends, which lost 2 bases and 2 bases, there was a span of 7 bases. The CDR3 extends over 14 amino acids. The CDR3 region is CASSYAGPYNEQFF. The DNA for the CDR3 is TGTGCCAGCAGTTACGCGGGCCCCTACAATGAGCAGTTCTTC.

The chain is built from TRBV7-9 and TRBJ1-3, with 8 bases that match TRBD1. The CDR3 loop spans 15 amino acids. J was trimmed by 2 bases and V by 6 bases; bases with no gene match: 6. The germline V gene encodes CDR1 SEHNR and CDR2 FQNEAQ (reference sequence). The CDR3 coding sequence is TGTGCCAGCAGTTTCCAGGGGGCCACTGGAAACACCATATATTTT. This codes for CASSFQGATGNTIYF.

This clone was recorded once. V usage is TRBV10-3 and J usage is TRBJ2-2; 13 nucleotides align to TRBD2. CDR3 length: 16 amino acids. Germline CDR1 is ENHRY and CDR2 is SYGVKD. J was trimmed by 5 bases and V by 4 bases; bases with no gene match: 4. This chain's CDR3 is CAISGTSGRGTGELFF. The DNA of the CDR3 is TGTGCCATCAGTGGGACTAGCGGGAGAGGGACCGGGGAGCTGTTTTTT.

The chain employs TRBV9 and TRBJ2-7; 7 bases match TRBD1. This CDR3 is 15 amino acids long. Looked up from germline, CDR1 is SGDLS and CDR2 is YYNGEE. J gave up 1 base and V 0 bases, and 4 bases lay outside the gene matches. CDR3 amino acids: CASSVGAGGSYEQYF. DNA of the CDR3: TGTGCCAGCAGCGTAGGGGCAGGGGGTTCCTACGAGCAGTACTTC. The full variable domain, rest sourced from reference TRBV9 and TRBJ2-7, is DSGVTQTPKHLITATGQRVTLRCSPRSGDLSVYWYQQSLDQGLQFLIQYYNGEERAKGNILERFSAQQFPDLHSELNLSSLELGDSALYFCASSVGAGGSYEQYFGPGTRLTVT.